This T cell receptor beta chain was found in a study of shared clonotypes between healthy human individuals. Study-wide results and caveats: Non-shared clonotypes had lower generation probabilities than clonotypes shared by all four sorted-subset donors. A few donors showed sharing of about 5.5% of naive CD4 clonotypes.

V was clipped by 1 base and J by 10 bases; unmatched bases: 7. Germline CDR1 and CDR2: GTSNPN and SVGIG (reference sequence). The CDR3 is 13 amino acids. Assay execution took place at the deep level. Study processing details: ImmunoSEQ only sent back junction sequences with no quality scores, so filtering was done differently. Generated by immunoSEQ multiplex PCR, the TCRdb table keeps only in-frame clones and is missing some. Clone size and the V and J calls come from that table; the DNA yielded D and trimming. There are roughly 2.5 million clones in the sample; approximately 90% occur only once, and 0.11% to 0.15% lies in the top ten. In regard to this clone: Its antigen is unknown.

Sequencing was carried out using naive CD4+ T cells sorted from blood. Subset here: CD45RA+ positively selected. This TCR came from a man between 18 and 35 years old in good health. The chain couples TRBV30 to TRBJ1-5; the match to TRBD1 covers 7 bases. Written as DNA, the CDR3 is TGTGCCTGGAGTGGTTCAGGGGGGAAACCCCAGCATTTT. It yields the protein CAWSGSGGKPQHF.